The 23 T cell receptor beta chains given below trace back to one sample, sequenced in a study of regulatory T cells in long-lasting Graves disease. In building TCR beta libraries, iRepertoire HTBI primers were used together with Arm-PCR of CDR3 regions. MiXCR, run by TCRdb on the multiplex PCR reads, gives a single entry per CDR3 protein. The table lists about 470,000 distinct CDR3 sequences, 20% of them singletons. Time point reported: persistent/refractory GD, antithyroid drugs over 5 years with positive TRAb. There was RNA extracted from PBMCs, and the TCR library was made from it. The sequencing here drew on peripheral blood mononuclear cells (PBMCs), taken when the disease was refractory, from a patient treated with antithyroid drugs. The source is a female donor with Graves disease.

This clonotype was observed many times. The rearrangement uses TRBV29-1 and TRBJ2-5; tentative D call: TRBD2 (7 bases). Trimming removed 6 bases at V and 10 bases at J, with 18 bases between. Germline-derived CDR1 and CDR2 are SQVTM and ANQGSEA. This CDR3 has 12 amino acids. In nucleotides, the CDR3 is TGCAGCGTGGGCCCTGCGGGGGCGGGCCAGTACTTC. Translating gives CSVGPAGAGQYF.

This clonotype appeared a few times. Just one base apart from a much larger clone, this may be a read error. The CDR3 coding sequence is TGTGCCAGCAGTGGCGCCCCGACTAGCGGATACTACAATGAGCAGTTCTTC. Its translation: CASSGAPTSGYYNEQFF. The chain combines TRBV2 with TRBJ2-1; 9 bases are shared with TRBD2. V lost 4 bases to trimming and J lost 3 bases; unmatched junction nucleotides: 10. This CDR3 spans 17 amino acids. From germline, CDR1 is SNHLY and CDR2 FYNNEI.

This clonotype was seen ten or more times. This chain joins TRBV28 and TRBJ1-1; TRBD1 matches 7 bases. V shed 4 bases, J shed 6 bases, and the junction held 11 bases outside the gene matches. CDR1 MDHEN and CDR2 SYDVKM come from the germline V gene. This CDR3 has 15 amino acids. The CDR3 reads CASSSFLRGMPEAFF. DNA for the CDR3: TGTGCCAGCAGTTCTTTCCTCAGGGGGATGCCTGAAGCTTTCTTT. Together with reference TRBV28 and TRBJ1-1, the CDR3 gives the full variable domain: DVKVTQSSRYLVKRTGEKVFLECVQDMDHENMFWYRQDPGLGLRLIYFSYDVKMKEKGDIPEGYSVSREKKERFSLILESASTNQTSMYLCASSSFLRGMPEAFFGQGTRLTVV.

This sequence joins TRBV28 and TRBJ1-2; D is uncertain. Germline CDR1 and CDR2: MDHEN and SYDVKM. There are 13 residues in the CDR3. Trimming left V 3 bases short and J 13 bases short, with 18 bases between. The CDR3: CASSLQPNYGRTF. The CDR3 region has the DNA TGTGCCAGCAGTTTGCAACCTAACTATGGCCGCACCTTC.

This clonotype turned up a few times. The V call is TRBV7-9, the J call TRBJ2-4; D gene unclear. The CDR3 runs to 15 residues. V gave up 6 bases and J gave up 1 base, with 13 bases separating them. Germline V CDR1 and CDR2: SEHNR, FQNEAQ (reference sequence). The DNA of the CDR3 is TGTGCCAGCAGTCAAAGTCGTCTGGCCAAAAACATTCAGTACTTC. This codes for CASSQSRLAKNIQYF.

The table lists this clonotype with many counts. The chain employs TRBV4-1 and TRBJ2-7; 8 bases are a match to TRBD2. This CDR3 region has 16 residues. Germline lookup yields CDR1 MGHRA and CDR2 YSYEKL. After removal of 2 bases from V and 2 bases from J, the junction contained 8 bases not matched to a gene. This chain's CDR3 is CASSQSAGVDPYEQYF. CDR3 in DNA: TGCGCCAGCAGCCAATCAGCGGGAGTAGACCCCTACGAGCAGTACTTC.

The gene calls are TRBV2 and TRBJ2-3; 9 nucleotides agree with TRBD2. Trimming at V came to 0 bases and at J to 5 bases, leaving 9 bases not matched to a gene. This CDR3 is built from 17 residues. From germline, CDR1 is SNHLY and CDR2 FYNNEI. The CDR3 region has the DNA TGTGCCAGCAGTGAAGCGCCGGCGGGAGGGCCGGTAGATACGCAGTATTTT. This codes for CASSEAPAGGPVDTQYF.

The chain carries TRBV4-2 and TRBJ2-7, with no clear D. The CDR3 is made up of 15 amino acids. V lost 1 base to trimming and J lost 3 bases, with 13 bases between them. Germline assignment: CDR1 LGHNA and CDR2 YNFKEQ. CDR3 protein: CASSQGRASNYEQYF. DNA of the CDR3: TGTGCCAGCAGCCAAGGTCGAGCAAGTAACTACGAGCAGTACTTC.

This clonotype was counted ten times or more. The V and J genes are TRBV2 and TRBJ1-2; possibly TRBD1 for D (6 bases). In germline, CDR1 is SNHLY, CDR2 FYNNEI. The CDR3 extends over 15 amino acids. Trimming left V 1 base short and J 4 bases short, with 13 bases between. The DNA of the CDR3 is TGTGCCAGCAGTGAAGGCCGGGGGGCAAGCTATGGCTACACCTTC. This encodes CASSEGRGASYGYTF.

The chain combines TRBV4-1 with TRBJ1-5; D is unresolved. Trimming removed 1 base at V and 3 bases at J, with 7 bases between. Per germline, CDR1 MGHRA and CDR2 YSYEKL. The length of the CDR3 is 14 residues. CDR3 bases: TGCGCCAGCAGCCAAGGCCCCCCCAATCAGCCCCAGCATTTT. Its translation: CASSQGPPNQPQHF.

V usage is TRBV30 and J usage is TRBJ2-7; 8 bases align to TRBD1. The junction had 18 bases not matched to a gene; V was cut back by 1 base and J by 4 bases. This CDR3 spans 18 amino acids. CDR1 and CDR2 (germline): GTSNPN, SVGIG (reference sequence). The CDR3 loop is CAWSALGQGATRWYEQYF. The DNA for the CDR3 is TGTGCCTGGAGTGCCCTTGGACAGGGAGCCACTCGGTGGTACGAGCAGTACTTC.

The V and J genes are TRBV7-9 and TRBJ2-5, with 12 bases that match TRBD2. The end of the DNA is better explained by TRBJ2-1, so the J call may be wrong. Germline CDR1 and CDR2: SEHNR and FQNEAQ (reference sequence). The CDR3 runs to 14 residues. This chain's CDR3 is CASRGLAGSPEQFF. The CDR3 DNA reads as TGTGCCAGCAGGGGACTAGCGGGTTCCCCTGAGCAGTTCTTC.

This clonotype was observed many times. The V call is TRBV29-1, the J call TRBJ2-5; D possibly matches TRBD1 or TRBD2 (5 bases each). Germline CDR1 SQVTM, CDR2 ANQGSEA. This CDR3 is built from 11 residues. V shed 8 bases and J shed 4 bases, with 11 bases lying between them. This CDR3 is CSILRGETQYF. CDR3 coding DNA: TGCAGCATTCTGAGGGGAGAGACCCAGTACTTC.

The chain uses TRBV20-1 and TRBJ1-5; D is possibly TRBD1 (6 bases). Germline lookup yields CDR1 DFQATT and CDR2 SNEGSKA (reference sequence). V lost 3 bases and J lost 7, with 16 bases in between. CDR3 size: 14 residues. The CDR3 protein is CSASETGFGQPQHF. CDR3 in DNA: TGCAGTGCTAGTGAAACAGGGTTTGGACAGCCCCAGCATTTT.

In this sample, this clonotype turned up many times. The chain recombines TRBV30 with TRBJ1-1; weak D call: TRBD1 (6 bases). Germline CDR1 and CDR2: GTSNPN and SVGIG (reference sequence). V dropped 0 bases and J dropped 7 bases, with 15 bases sitting between them. The CDR3 consists of 14 residues. The CDR3 bases are TGTGCCTGGAGTGTACTGGGGAGGGGGGGTGAAGCTTTCTTT. It encodes CAWSVLGRGGEAFF.

This clonotype was seen many times. This sequence joins TRBV6-1 and TRBJ1-5; D call uncertain. CDR3 size: 14 residues. The germline V gene encodes CDR1 MNHNS and CDR2 SASEGT. V was pared by 1 base and J by 7 bases, with 11 bases between. CDR3 in amino acids: CASSEGWIGQPQHF. The CDR3 DNA reads TGTGCCAGCAGTGAAGGATGGATTGGGCAGCCCCAGCATTTT.

J is TRBJ2-2 and V is TRBV9, with D unresolved. V lost 4 bases and J 0 bases, leaving 7 bases between the germline ends. The CDR3 covers 14 residues. In germline, CDR1 is SGDLS, CDR2 YYNGEE. The CDR3 protein is CASSPRPNTGELFF. In nucleotides, the CDR3 is TGTGCCAGCAGCCCGCGACCGAACACCGGGGAGCTGTTTTTT.

This clonotype has ten or more counts. The rearrangement links TRBV29-1 to TRBJ2-4; a weak D match, TRBD1 (5 bases). V dropped 3 bases and J dropped 2 bases, with 11 bases sitting between them. Germline V gives CDR1 SQVTM, CDR2 ANQGSEA. The CDR3 is 14 amino acids. The CDR3 region is CSVEVGHPKNIQYF. The CDR3 DNA reads TGCAGCGTTGAGGTGGGGCATCCCAAAAACATTCAGTACTTC.

The sample holds a few counts of this clonotype. Given the absence of the conserved phenylalanine or tryptophan at the CDR3 end, a read error is likely. V gene TRBV6-1 combines with J gene TRBJ1-6; tentatively, D is TRBD1 (6 bases). The germline gives CDR1 MNHNS, CDR2 SASEGT. Trimming removed 6 bases from V and 7 bases from J, with 13 bases in between. This CDR3 comprises 14 residues. The CDR3 is CASRATGMNSPLHL. CDR3 sequence (DNA): TGTGCCAGCAGGGCGACAGGAATGAATTCACCCCTCCACCTT.

This clonotype was counted a few times. This chain connects TRBV14 to TRBJ1-1; 9 bases match TRBD1. V lost 1 base and J lost 10; bases outside the gene matches: 10. Looked up from germline, CDR1 is SGHDN and CDR2 is FVKESK. This CDR3 spans 15 amino acids. The CDR3 protein is CASSQVRTGVGGAFF. As DNA, the CDR3 is TGTGCCAGCAGCCAAGTGCGGACAGGGGTCGGCGGAGCTTTCTTT.

This sequence joins TRBV19 and TRBJ2-5; 13 positions match TRBD2. Germline V CDR1 and CDR2: LNHDA, SQIVND (reference sequence). V was clipped by 5 bases and J by 1 base; unmatched bases: 10. The CDR3 is made up of 18 amino acids. CDR3 in amino acids: CASSSRTSGSIRQETQYF. The CDR3 region has the DNA TGTGCCAGTAGTTCACGGACTAGCGGGAGTATCCGCCAAGAGACCCAGTACTTC.

At least ten counts were recorded for this clonotype. The chain employs TRBV5-1 and TRBJ1-1, with a tentative D call TRBD1 (5 bases). CDR3 length: 16 residues. Germline values: CDR1 SGHRS, CDR2 YFSETQ. V dropped 4 bases and J dropped 0 bases, with 16 bases sitting between them. The CDR3 region is CASSGTAGVVNTEAFF. The CDR3 coding sequence is TGCGCCAGCAGCGGGACCGCCGGGGTGGTGAACACTGAAGCTTTCTTT.

This clonotype showed up just a few times. The CDR3 sequence is CASTLLQGESPLHF. The DNA of the CDR3 is TGTGCCAGCACCCTTCTCCAAGGGGAGTCACCCCTCCACTTT. The rearrangement links TRBV7-6 to TRBJ1-6; a possible D gene is TRBD1 (5 bases). With 7 bases removed from V and 10 bases from J, the gap between germline ends came to 17 bases. This CDR3 comprises 14 residues. Germline V CDR1 and CDR2: SGHVS, FNYEAQ.